The entry below gives a single T cell receptor beta chain sequence along with its context. Antigen specificity is unknown. A junction end diverges from the germline sequence, so it may reflect a read error. These data come from a study of CD8 T cells in ankylosing spondylitis. Findings of the study overall: In the blood and synovial fluid of reactive arthritis, some motif variants had been previously reported.

The CDR3 spans 15 residues. Germline-derived CDR1 and CDR2 are MGHRA and YSYEKL. Using its own MiXCR run on the 5' RACE reads, TCRdb lists one record per CDR3 protein. The sample includes around 230,000 distinct CDR3 sequences, less than 10% of them seen just once. The receptor was derived from a male donor with ankylosing spondylitis or in good health (not recorded which). The chain joins TRBV4-1 to TRBJ2-2; the match to TRBD2 covers 7 bases. Sequencing was done on a sample of blood, either unsorted or a sorted T cell fraction (not recorded which). The DNA for the CDR3 is TGTGCCAGGAGTCCCGGACTAGGGAACACCGGGGAGCTGTTTTTT. It yields the protein CARSPGLGNTGELFF.